Here is one T cell receptor (beta chain) with its context. This CDR3 comprises 14 residues. CDR1 is SGHAT, CDR2 FQNNGV, per germline. V lost 5 bases to trimming and J lost 3 bases, with 14 bases between them. This record belongs to a study of blood T cell repertoires in COVID-19. Original analysis: Nucleated cell counts were estimated from reference gene primer amplification. Using immunoSEQ multiplex PCR, the repertoire was profiled, and TCRdb retains in-frame clones only, with some absent. The V and J calls and the clone size are those of that table, but D and trimming were determined from the DNA. Among under 60,000 clones, about 88% were seen once, and the ten largest hold roughly 1.6%.

The receptor was derived from a man aged 55 to 70 with acute or convalescent COVID-19. Sample: peripheral blood. The J gene is TRBJ2-7, the V gene TRBV11-2, with D tentatively TRBD2 (6 bases). CDR3 DNA: TGTGCCAGCAGCGTCGCGGGGACCAACTACGAGCAGTACTTC. The encoded protein is CASSVAGTNYEQYF.